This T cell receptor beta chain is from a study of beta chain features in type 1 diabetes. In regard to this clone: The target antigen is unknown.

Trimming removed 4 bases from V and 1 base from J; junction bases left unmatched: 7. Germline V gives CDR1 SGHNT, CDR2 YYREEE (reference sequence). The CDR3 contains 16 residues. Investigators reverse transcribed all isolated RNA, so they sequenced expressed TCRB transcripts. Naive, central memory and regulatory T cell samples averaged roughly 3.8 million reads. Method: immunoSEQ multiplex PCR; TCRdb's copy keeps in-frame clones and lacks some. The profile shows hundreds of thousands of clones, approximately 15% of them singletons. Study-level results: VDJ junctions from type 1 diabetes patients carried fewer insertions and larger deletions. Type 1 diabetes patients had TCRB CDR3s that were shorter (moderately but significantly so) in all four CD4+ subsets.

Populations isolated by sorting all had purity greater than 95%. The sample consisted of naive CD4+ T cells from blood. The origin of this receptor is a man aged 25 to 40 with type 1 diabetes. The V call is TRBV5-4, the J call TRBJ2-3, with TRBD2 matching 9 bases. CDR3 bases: TGTGCCAGCAGCCAGGCCGGGACTAGCCGCACAGATACGCAGTATTTT. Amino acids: CASSQAGTSRTDTQYF.